These T cell receptor beta chains were read from a single sample in a study of siplizumab effects on memory and regulatory T cells. The protocol was immunoSEQ multiplex PCR, while the TCRdb copy is restricted to in-frame clones and leaves out a portion. The sample includes about 100,000 clones, about 94% seen only once; the top ten take roughly 1.4%. The specimen sequenced was non-Treg CD4+ T cells sorted from blood. These receptors were taken from a human donor in good health. CDR3s include the opening cysteine and the closing phenylalanine or tryptophan. D genes are given only for firm matches. Only some rows state a clone size, as once, few, many or a class for expanded clones.

CDR3 DNA: TGCGCCAGCAGCTCGGGGGGAGGTAACGAGCAGTACTTC
CDR3 protein: CASSSGGGNEQYF
V gene: TRBV5-1
clone size: .
J gene: TRBJ2-7
D gene: TRBD2

CDR3 DNA: TGCGCCAGCAGATACTCCCCGGGACAGGGGAGTGAAGCTTTCTTT
CDR3 protein: CASRYSPGQGSEAFF
V gene: TRBV5-1
clone size: once
J gene: TRBJ1-1
D gene: TRBD1

CDR3 DNA: TGTGCCAGTAGTAGCGGGAGTCTCTCCAGGGAGGAGTTCTTT
CDR3 protein: CASSSGSLSREEFF
V gene: TRBV19
clone size: .
J gene: TRBJ1-1
D gene: .

CDR3 DNA: TGTGCCAGCAGTGGCCGGGCGGGACTAGCGGCAGAGACCCAGTACTTC
CDR3 protein: CASSGRAGLAAETQYF
V gene: TRBV2
clone size: .
J gene: TRBJ2-5
D gene: TRBD2

CDR3 DNA: TGTGCCAGCAGTAGAAGGGATTTCTCCTACGAGCAGTACTTC
CDR3 protein: CASSRRDFSYEQYF
V gene: TRBV7-2
clone size: .
J gene: TRBJ2-7
D gene: .

CDR3 DNA: TGCGCCAGCAGCCAAGATCGGAAAACAGGGGGCCAAGAGACCCAGTACTTC
CDR3 protein: CASSQDRKTGGQETQYF
V gene: TRBV4-1
clone size: .
J gene: TRBJ2-5
D gene: TRBD1

CDR3 DNA: TGTGCCAGCAGCTTCGGGGGGTCCTACGAGCAGTACTTC
CDR3 protein: CASSFGGSYEQYF
V gene: TRBV7-9
clone size: .
J gene: TRBJ2-7
D gene: TRBD2

CDR3 DNA: TGTGCCAGCAGCCCCTCGGGGTCGCGCGAGCAGTACTTC
CDR3 protein: CASSPSGSREQYF
V gene: TRBV21-1
clone size: .
J gene: TRBJ2-7
D gene: .

CDR3 DNA: TGTGCCAGCTCACCACGAGGCCGAGGAAACACTGAAGCTTTCTTT
CDR3 protein: CASSPRGRGNTEAFF
V gene: TRBV18
clone size: .
J gene: TRBJ1-1
D gene: .

CDR3 DNA: TGTGCCAGCAGTGTCCGCGGGAGGCGCTCGTTCAATGAGCAGTTCTTC
CDR3 protein: CASSVRGRRSFNEQFF
V gene: TRBV25-1
clone size: .
J gene: TRBJ2-1
D gene: TRBD2

CDR3 DNA: TGTGCCAGCTCACCACGGGATAACTATGGCTACACCTTC
CDR3 protein: CASSPRDNYGYTF
V gene: TRBV18
clone size: .
J gene: TRBJ1-2
D gene: .

CDR3 DNA: TGTGCCAGCAGTGACTCGGGACAGGACGACGCAGGTAATGAAAAACTGTTTTTT
CDR3 protein: CASSDSGQDDAGNEKLFF
V gene: TRBV6-4
clone size: once
J gene: TRBJ1-4
D gene: TRBD1

CDR3 DNA: TGTGCCTGGGTGATGGCGGGACTAGCGGGTTTCGATGAGCAGTTCTTC
CDR3 protein: CAWVMAGLAGFDEQFF
V gene: TRBV30
clone size: .
J gene: TRBJ2-1
D gene: TRBD2

CDR3 DNA: TGCGCCAGCAGCAAGGGACTAGCGGGCGTCAGCACAGATACGCAGTATTTT
CDR3 protein: CASSKGLAGVSTDTQYF
V gene: TRBV5-1
clone size: .
J gene: TRBJ2-3
D gene: TRBD2

CDR3 DNA: TGTGCCAGCAGCTTAGGAGGGTTATTGCGCAGTAGCTCTGGAAACACCATATATTTT
CDR3 protein: CASSLGGLLRSSSGNTIYF
V gene: TRBV7-8
clone size: .
J gene: TRBJ1-3
D gene: .

CDR3 DNA: TGTGCCAGCAGCGTAGGGTATGGCTACACCTTC
CDR3 protein: CASSVGYGYTF
V gene: TRBV9
clone size: .
J gene: TRBJ1-2
D gene: .